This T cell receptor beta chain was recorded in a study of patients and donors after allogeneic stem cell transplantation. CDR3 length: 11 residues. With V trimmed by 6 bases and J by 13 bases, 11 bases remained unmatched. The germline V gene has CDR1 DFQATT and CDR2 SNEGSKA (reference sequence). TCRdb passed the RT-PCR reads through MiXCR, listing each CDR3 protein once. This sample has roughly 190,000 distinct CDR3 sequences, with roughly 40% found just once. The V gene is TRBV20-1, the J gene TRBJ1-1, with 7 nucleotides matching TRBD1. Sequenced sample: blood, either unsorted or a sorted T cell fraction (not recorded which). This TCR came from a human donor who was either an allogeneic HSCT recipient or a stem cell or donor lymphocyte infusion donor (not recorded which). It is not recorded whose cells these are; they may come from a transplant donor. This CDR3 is CSAMTGRFGFF. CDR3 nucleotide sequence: TGCAGTGCCATGACAGGGAGATTCGGTTTCTTT.